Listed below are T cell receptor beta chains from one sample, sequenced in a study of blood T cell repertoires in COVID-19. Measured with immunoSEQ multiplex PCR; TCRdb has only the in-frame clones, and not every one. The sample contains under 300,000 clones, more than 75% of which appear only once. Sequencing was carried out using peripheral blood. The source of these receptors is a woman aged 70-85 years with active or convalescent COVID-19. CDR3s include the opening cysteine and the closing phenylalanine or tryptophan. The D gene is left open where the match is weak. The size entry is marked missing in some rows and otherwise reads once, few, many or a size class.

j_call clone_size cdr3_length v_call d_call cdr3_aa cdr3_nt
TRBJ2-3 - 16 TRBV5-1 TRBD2 CASSLAGGPNTDTQYF TGCGCCAGCTCACTAGCGGGGGGGCCGAACACAGATACGCAGTATTTT
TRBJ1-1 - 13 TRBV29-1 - CSAGVRGNTEAFF TGCAGCGCTGGAGTAAGGGGAAACACTGAAGCTTTCTTT
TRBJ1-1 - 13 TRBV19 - CASSSVSYTEAFF TGTGCCAGTAGTAGTGTGTCCTACACTGAAGCTTTCTTT
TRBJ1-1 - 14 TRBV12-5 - CASGFAPMNTEAFF TGTGCTAGTGGTTTCGCGCCTATGAACACTGAAGCTTTCTTT
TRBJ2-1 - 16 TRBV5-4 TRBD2 CASSWGPSGGYNEQFF TGTGCCAGCAGCTGGGGGCCTAGCGGGGGATACAATGAGCAGTTCTTC
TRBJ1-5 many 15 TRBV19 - CASSNRDMVNQPQHF TGTGCCAGTAGTAACCGGGACATGGTCAATCAGCCCCAGCATTTT
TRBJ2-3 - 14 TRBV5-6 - CASSLRSGTDTQYF TGTGCCAGCAGCCTTCGTAGCGGAACAGATACGCAGTATTTT
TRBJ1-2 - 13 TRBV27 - CASSLAQGEGYTF TGTGCCAGCAGTTTAGCACAGGGAGAAGGCTACACCTTC
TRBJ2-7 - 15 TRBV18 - CASSPGGSQGYEQYF TGTGCCAGCTCACCAGGAGGGTCCCAAGGCTACGAGCAGTACTTC
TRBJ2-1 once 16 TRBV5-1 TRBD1 CASSLDRGFTYNEQFF TGCGCCAGCAGCTTGGACAGGGGATTTACCTACAATGAGCAGTTCTTC
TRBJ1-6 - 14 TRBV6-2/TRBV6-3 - CASSLNERVSPLHF TGTGCCAGCAGCCTCAACGAGAGGGTATCACCCCTCCACTTT
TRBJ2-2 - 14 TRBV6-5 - CASSKGLNTGELFF TGTGCCAGCAGCAAGGGACTGAACACCGGGGAGCTGTTTTTT
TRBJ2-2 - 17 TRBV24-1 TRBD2 CATSDSLAAANTGELFF TGTGCCACCAGTGATTCACTAGCGGCGGCGAACACCGGGGAGCTGTTTTTT
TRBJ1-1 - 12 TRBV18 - CASSPPGTEAFF TGTGCCAGCTCACCCCCGGGCACTGAAGCTTTCTTT
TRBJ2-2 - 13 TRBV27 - CASSFQGTGELFF TGTGCCAGCAGTTTTCAGGGGACCGGGGAGCTGTTTTTT
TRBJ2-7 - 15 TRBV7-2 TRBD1 CASSLHGTGRNEQYF TGTGCCAGCAGCTTACATGGGACAGGGAGGAACGAGCAGTACTTC
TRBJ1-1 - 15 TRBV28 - CASSLTSVGRSEAFF TGTGCCAGCAGTTTAACGTCGGTGGGCCGATCGGAAGCTTTCTTT
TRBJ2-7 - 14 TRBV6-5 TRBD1 CASSRDRMTYEQYF TGTGCCAGCAGCCGGGACAGGATGACCTACGAGCAGTACTTC
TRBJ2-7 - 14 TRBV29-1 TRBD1 CSVANRGQTAKQYF TGCAGCGTAGCTAACAGGGGACAGACGGCAAAGCAGTACTTC
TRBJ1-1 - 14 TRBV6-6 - CASSYPAAGAEAFF TGTGCCAGCAGTTACCCTGCGGCAGGGGCCGAAGCTTTCTTT
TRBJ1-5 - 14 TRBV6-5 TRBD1 CASIRDRGLQPQHF TGTGCCAGCATCCGGGACAGGGGTCTTCAGCCCCAGCATTTT
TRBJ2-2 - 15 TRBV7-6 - CASSLPRTVGGELFF TGTGCCAGCAGCTTGCCCCGGACAGTAGGAGGGGAGCTGTTTTTT
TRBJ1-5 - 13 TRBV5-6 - CASSLLANQPQHF TGTGCCAGCAGCTTGTTAGCGAATCAGCCCCAGCATTTT
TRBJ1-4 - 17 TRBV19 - CASRGSNQDFYAEKLFF TGTGCCAGTAGGGGTTCCAACCAAGACTTTTACGCGGAAAAACTGTTTTTT
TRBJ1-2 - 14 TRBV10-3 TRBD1 CAISPGQGAYGYTF TGTGCCATCAGTCCGGGACAGGGGGCCTATGGCTACACCTTC
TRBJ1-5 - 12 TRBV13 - CASSLGGEPQHF TGTGCCAGCAGCTTAGGCGGGGAGCCCCAGCATTTT
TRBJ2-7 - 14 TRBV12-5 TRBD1 CASGPRDRAYEQYF TGTGCTAGTGGTCCACGGGACAGGGCCTACGAGCAGTACTTC
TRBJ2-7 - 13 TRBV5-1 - CASSQQGNSEQYF TGCGCCAGCAGCCAACAGGGTAATAGCGAGCAGTACTTC
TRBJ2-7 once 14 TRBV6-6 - CASSLGQALFEQYF TGTGCCAGCAGTTTGGGGCAGGCACTTTTCGAGCAGTACTTC
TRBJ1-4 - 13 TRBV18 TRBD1 CASSRDRQEKLFF TGTGCCAGCTCACGGGACAGGCAAGAAAAACTGTTTTTT
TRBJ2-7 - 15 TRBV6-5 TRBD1 CASTPPGQGLYEQYF TGTGCCAGCACCCCCCCCGGACAGGGGCTCTACGAGCAGTACTTC
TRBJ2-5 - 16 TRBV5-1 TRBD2 CASSLAASGVGETQYF TGCGCCAGCAGCTTGGCCGCTAGCGGGGTGGGAGAGACCCAGTACTTC
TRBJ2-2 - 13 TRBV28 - CASMTVNTGELFF TGTGCCAGCATGACTGTAAACACCGGGGAGCTGTTTTTT
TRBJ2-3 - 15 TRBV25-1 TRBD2 CASGGGAGSTDTQYF TGTGCCAGCGGCGGGGGGGCCGGGAGCACAGATACGCAGTATTTT
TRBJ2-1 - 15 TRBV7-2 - CASSSGYGYFNEQFF TGTGCCAGCAGCTCAGGGTATGGCTATTTTAATGAGCAGTTCTTC
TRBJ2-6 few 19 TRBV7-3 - CASSLTGRMALSGANVLTF TGTGCCAGCAGCTTAACGGGGAGGATGGCCCTCTCTGGGGCCAACGTCCTGACTTTC
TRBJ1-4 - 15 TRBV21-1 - CASRNPVRRGEKLFF TGTGCCAGCAGGAACCCGGTTAGGAGGGGTGAAAAACTGTTTTTT
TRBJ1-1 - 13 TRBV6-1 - CASSENRVAEAFF TGTGCCAGCAGTGAGAACAGGGTTGCTGAAGCTTTCTTT
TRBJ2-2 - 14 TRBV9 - CASSVDLYTGELFF TGTGCCAGCAGCGTAGATCTGTACACCGGGGAGCTGTTTTTT
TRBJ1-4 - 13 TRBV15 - CATSRGGVEKLFF TGTGCCACCAGCAGAGGGGGCGTTGAAAAACTGTTTTTT
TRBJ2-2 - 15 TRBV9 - CATAVGATNTGELFF TGTGCCACCGCAGTGGGGGCTACGAACACCGGGGAGCTGTTTTTT
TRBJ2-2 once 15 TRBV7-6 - CASSFGQPNTGELFF TGTGCCAGCAGCTTTGGGCAGCCTAACACCGGGGAGCTGTTTTTT
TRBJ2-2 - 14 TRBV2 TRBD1 CASSRQGDTGELFF TGTGCCAGCAGTAGACAGGGAGACACCGGGGAGCTGTTTTTT
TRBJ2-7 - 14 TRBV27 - CASSSAQSSYEQYF TGTGCCAGCAGTTCCGCACAGAGCTCCTACGAGCAGTACTTC
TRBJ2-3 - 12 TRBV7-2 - CASSLVGSTQYF TGTGCCAGCAGCTTAGTAGGGAGTACGCAGTATTTT
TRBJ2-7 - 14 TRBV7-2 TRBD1 CASSPGDRRFEQYF TGTGCCAGCAGCCCAGGGGACAGGAGATTCGAGCAGTACTTC
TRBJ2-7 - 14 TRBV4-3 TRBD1 CASSLTGTAWEQYF TGCGCCAGCAGCCTCACGGGGACAGCGTGGGAGCAGTACTTC
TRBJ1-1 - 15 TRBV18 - CASSPSGTLNTEAFF TGTGCCAGCTCACCTTCCGGGACACTGAACACTGAAGCTTTCTTT
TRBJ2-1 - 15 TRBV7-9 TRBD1 CASSARQGAYNEQFF TGTGCCAGCAGCGCCCGACAGGGGGCTTACAATGAGCAGTTCTTC
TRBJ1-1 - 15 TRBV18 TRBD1 CASFLQGNAVTEAFF TGTGCCAGCTTCTTACAGGGGAATGCGGTCACTGAAGCTTTCTTT
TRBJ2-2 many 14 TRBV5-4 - CAVGHRDRTGELFF TGTGCCGTTGGACACAGGGATCGAACCGGGGAGCTGTTTTTT
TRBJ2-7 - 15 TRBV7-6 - CASSSSLLSSYEQYF TGTGCCAGCAGCTCCTCTCTTCTTAGCTCCTACGAGCAGTACTTC
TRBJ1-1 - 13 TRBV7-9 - CASSLSPGTEAFF TGTGCCAGCAGCCTCTCCCCGGGGACTGAAGCTTTCTTT
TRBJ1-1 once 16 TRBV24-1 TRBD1 CATSGDRAPMNTEAFF TGTGCCACCAGTGGAGACAGGGCACCAATGAACACTGAAGCTTTCTTT
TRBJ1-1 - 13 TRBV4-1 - CASSQFGRTEAFF TGCGCCAGCAGCCAATTCGGGAGGACTGAAGCTTTCTTT
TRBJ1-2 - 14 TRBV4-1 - CASSQETLSYGYTF TGCGCCAGCAGCCAAGAAACATTATCCTATGGCTACACCTTC
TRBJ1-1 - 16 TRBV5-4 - CASSWGVSGLNTEAFF TGTGCCAGCAGTTGGGGAGTAAGCGGGTTGAACACTGAAGCTTTCTTT